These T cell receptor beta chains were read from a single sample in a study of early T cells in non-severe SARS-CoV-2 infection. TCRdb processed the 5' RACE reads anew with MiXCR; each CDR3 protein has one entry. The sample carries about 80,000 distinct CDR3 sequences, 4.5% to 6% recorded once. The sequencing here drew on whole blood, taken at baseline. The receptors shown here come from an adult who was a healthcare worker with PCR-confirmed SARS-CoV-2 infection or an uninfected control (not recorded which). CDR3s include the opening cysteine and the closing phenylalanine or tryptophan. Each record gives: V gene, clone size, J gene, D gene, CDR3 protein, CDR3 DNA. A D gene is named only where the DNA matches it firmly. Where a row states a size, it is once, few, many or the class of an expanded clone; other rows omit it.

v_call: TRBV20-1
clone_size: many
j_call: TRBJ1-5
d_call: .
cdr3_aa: CSARQGVSNQPQHF
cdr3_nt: TGCAGTGCTAGACAGGGCGTGAGCAATCAGCCCCAGCATTTT

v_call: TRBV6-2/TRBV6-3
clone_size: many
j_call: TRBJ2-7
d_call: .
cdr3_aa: CASSYQGQFYEQYF
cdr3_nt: TGTGCCAGCAGTTACCAAGGGCAGTTCTACGAGCAGTACTTC

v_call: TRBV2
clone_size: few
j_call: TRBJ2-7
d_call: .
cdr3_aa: CASYRDFTYEQYF
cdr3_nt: TGTGCCTCCTACCGGGACTTTACCTACGAGCAGTACTTC

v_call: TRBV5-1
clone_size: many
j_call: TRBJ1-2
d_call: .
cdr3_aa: CASSLFAVPAYGYTF
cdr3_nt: TGCGCCAGCAGCTTGTTCGCCGTGCCAGCCTATGGCTACACCTTC

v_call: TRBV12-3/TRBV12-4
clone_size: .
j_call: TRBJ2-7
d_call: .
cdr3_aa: CASSPSTLYEQYF
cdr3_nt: TGTGCCAGCAGTCCTAGCACCCTCTACGAGCAGTACTTC

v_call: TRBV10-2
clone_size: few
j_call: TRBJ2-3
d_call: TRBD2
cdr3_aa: CASRQAGGTDTQYF
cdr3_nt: TGCGCCAGCAGACAAGCGGGAGGTACAGATACGCAGTATTTT

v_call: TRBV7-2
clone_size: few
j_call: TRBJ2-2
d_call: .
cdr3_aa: CASSRLGSELFF
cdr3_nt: TGTGCCAGCAGCCGGCTGGGCTCGGAGCTGTTTTTT

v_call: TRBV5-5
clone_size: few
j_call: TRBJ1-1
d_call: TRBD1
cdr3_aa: CASIWDRMNTEAFF
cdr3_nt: TGTGCCAGTATTTGGGACAGGATGAACACTGAAGCTTTCTTT

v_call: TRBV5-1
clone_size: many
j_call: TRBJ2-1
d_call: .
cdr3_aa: CASSSGPTLDNEQFF
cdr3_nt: TGCGCCAGCAGCTCGGGGCCGACGTTAGACAATGAGCAGTTCTTC

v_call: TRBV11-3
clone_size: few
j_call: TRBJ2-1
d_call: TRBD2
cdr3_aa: CASSGLAGFGEQFF
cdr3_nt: TGTGCCAGCAGCGGACTAGCGGGTTTCGGTGAGCAGTTCTTC

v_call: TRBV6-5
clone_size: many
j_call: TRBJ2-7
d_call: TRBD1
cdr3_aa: CASSTNRDRASYEQYF
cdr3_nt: TGTGCCAGCAGTACGAACCGGGACAGGGCCTCCTACGAGCAGTACTTC

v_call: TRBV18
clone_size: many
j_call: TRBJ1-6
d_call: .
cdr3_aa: CASSPVDADSPLHF
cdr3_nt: TGTGCCAGCTCACCTGTGGACGCCGATTCACCCCTCCACTTT